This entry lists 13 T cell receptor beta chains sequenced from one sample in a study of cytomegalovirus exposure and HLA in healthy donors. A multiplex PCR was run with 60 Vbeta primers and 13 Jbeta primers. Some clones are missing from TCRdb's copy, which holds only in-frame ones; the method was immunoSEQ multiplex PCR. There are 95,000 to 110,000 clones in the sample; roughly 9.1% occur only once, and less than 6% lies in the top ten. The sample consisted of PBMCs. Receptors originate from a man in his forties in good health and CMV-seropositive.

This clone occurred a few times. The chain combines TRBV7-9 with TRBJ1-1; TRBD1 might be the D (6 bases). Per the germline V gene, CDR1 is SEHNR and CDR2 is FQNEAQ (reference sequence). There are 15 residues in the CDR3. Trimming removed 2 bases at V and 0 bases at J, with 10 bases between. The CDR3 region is CASSLSRQVNTEAFF. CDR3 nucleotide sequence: TGTGCCAGCAGCTTATCCCGACAGGTGAACACTGAAGCTTTCTTT.

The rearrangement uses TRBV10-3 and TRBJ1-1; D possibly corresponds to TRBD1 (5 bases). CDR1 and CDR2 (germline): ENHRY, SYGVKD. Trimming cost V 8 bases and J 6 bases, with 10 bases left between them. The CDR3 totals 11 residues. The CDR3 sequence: CAIGGGPEAFF. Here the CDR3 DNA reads TGTGCCATCGGGGGAGGACCTGAAGCTTTCTTT.

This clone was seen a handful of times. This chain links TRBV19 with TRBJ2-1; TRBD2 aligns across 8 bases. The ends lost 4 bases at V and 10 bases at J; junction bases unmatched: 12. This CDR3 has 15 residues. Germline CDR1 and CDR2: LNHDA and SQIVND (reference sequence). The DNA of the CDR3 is TGTGCCAGTAGTACGTTCGGCGGGAGGCCCCTAGAGCAGTTCTTC. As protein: CASSTFGGRPLEQFF.

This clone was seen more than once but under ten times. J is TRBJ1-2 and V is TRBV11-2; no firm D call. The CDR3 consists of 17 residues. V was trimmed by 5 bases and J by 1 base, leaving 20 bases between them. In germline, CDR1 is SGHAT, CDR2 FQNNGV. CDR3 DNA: TGTGCCAGCAGCCTAGTTCTTAAGCGCAGCGGTAACTATGGCTACACCTTC. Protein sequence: CASSLVLKRSGNYGYTF. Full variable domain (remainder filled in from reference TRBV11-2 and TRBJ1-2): EAGVAQSPRYKIIEKRQSVAFWCNPISGHATLYWYQQILGQGPKLLIQFQNNGVVDDSQLPKDRFSAERLKGVDSTLKIQPAKLEDSAVYLCASSLVLKRSGNYGYTFGSGTRLTVV.

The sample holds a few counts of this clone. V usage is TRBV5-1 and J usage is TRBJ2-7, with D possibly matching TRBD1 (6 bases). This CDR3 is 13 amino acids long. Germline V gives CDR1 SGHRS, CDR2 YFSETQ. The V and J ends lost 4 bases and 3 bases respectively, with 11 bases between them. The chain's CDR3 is CASSTDSYYEQYF. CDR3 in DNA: TGCGCCAGCAGCACGGACAGTTACTACGAGCAGTACTTC. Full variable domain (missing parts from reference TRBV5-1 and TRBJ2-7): KAGVTQTPRYLIKTRGQQVTLSCSPISGHRSVSWYQQTPGQGLQFLFEYFSETQRNKGNFPGRFSGRQFSNSRSEMNVSTLELGDSALYLCASSTDSYYEQYFGPGTRLTVT.

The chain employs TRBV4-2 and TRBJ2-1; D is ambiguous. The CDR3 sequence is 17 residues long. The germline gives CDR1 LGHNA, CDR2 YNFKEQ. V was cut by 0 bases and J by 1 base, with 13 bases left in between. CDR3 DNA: TGTGCCAGCAGCCAAGATCTGTTGTTCGGGTCCTACAATGAGCAGTTCTTC. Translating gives CASSQDLLFGSYNEQFF.

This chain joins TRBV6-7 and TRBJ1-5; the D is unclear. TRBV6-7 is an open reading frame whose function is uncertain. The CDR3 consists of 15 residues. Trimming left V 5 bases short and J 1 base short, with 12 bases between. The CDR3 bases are TGTGCCAGCAGTCACGGCGGGGTGAGCAATCAGCCCCAGCATTTT. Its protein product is CASSHGGVSNQPQHF.

DNA for the CDR3: TGCAGCGTTGCCCCCTATAGCGGTGCGAACACCGGGGAGCTGTTTTTT. This gives the protein CSVAPYSGANTGELFF. The V and J genes are TRBV29-1 and TRBJ2-2; TRBD2 is a possible D gene (6 bases). V was pared by 4 bases and J by 0 bases, with 15 bases between. CDR1 is SQVTM and CDR2 is ANQGSEA in the germline V gene. This CDR3 has 16 residues.

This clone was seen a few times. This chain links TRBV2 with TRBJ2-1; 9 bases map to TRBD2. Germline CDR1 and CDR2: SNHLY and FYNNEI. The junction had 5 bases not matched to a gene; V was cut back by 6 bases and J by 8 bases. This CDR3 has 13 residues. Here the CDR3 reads CASSPLAGYEQFF. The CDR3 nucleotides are TGTGCCAGCAGCCCTCTAGCGGGATATGAGCAGTTCTTC.

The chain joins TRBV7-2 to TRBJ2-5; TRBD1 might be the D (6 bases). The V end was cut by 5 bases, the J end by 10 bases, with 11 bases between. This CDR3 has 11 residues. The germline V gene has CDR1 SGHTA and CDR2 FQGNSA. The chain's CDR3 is CASSTTGNQYF. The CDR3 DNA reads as TGTGCCAGCAGCACGACAGGAAACCAGTACTTC.

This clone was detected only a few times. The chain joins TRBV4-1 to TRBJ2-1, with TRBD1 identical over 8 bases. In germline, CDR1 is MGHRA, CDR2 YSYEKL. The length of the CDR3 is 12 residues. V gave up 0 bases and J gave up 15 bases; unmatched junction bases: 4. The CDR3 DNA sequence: TGCGCCAGCAGCCAAGAGGACAGGGTGCCGTTCTTC. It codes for CASSQEDRVPFF.

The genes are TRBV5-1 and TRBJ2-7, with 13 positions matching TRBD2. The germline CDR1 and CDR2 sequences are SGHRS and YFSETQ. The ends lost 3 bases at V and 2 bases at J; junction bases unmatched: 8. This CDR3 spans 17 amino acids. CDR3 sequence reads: CASSSGLAGDWAYEQYF. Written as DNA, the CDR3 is TGCGCCAGCAGCTCTGGACTAGCGGGAGATTGGGCCTACGAGCAGTACTTC.

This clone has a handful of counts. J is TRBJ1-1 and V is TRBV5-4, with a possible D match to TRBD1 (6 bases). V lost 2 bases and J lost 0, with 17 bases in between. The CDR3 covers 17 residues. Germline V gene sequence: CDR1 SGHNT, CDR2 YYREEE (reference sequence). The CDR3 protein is CASSLTGLGIMNTEAFF. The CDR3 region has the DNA TGTGCCAGCAGCTTAACAGGGTTGGGTATCATGAACACTGAAGCTTTCTTT. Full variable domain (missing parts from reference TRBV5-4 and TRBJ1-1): ETGVTQSPTHLIKTRGQQVTLRCSSQSGHNTVSWYQQALGQGPQFIFQYYREEENGRGNFPPRFSGLQFPNYSSELNVNALELDDSALYLCASSLTGLGIMNTEAFFGQGTRLTVV.